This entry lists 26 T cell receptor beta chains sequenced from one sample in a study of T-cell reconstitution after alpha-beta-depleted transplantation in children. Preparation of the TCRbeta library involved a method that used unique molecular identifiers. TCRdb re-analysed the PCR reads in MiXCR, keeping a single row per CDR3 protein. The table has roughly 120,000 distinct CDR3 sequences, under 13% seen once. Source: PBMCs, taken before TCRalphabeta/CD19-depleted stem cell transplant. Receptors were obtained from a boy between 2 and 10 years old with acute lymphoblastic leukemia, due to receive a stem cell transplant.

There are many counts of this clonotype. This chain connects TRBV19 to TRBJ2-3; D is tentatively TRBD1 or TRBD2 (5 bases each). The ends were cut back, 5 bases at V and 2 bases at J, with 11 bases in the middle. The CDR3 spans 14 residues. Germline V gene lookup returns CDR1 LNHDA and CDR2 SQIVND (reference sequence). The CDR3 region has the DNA TGTGCCAGTAGTCCCGGGACGAACACAGATACGCAGTATTTT. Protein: CASSPGTNTDTQYF.

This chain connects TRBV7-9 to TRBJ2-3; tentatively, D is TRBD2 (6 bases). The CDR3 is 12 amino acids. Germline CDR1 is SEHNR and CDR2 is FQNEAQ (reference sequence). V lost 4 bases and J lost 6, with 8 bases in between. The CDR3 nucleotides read TGTGCCAGCAGCTCCCGGGGGGATACGCAGTATTTT. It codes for CASSSRGDTQYF.

CDR3 in DNA: TGTGCCAGCAGTTTACCCAGGGGCTCTAATTCACCCCTCCACTTT. Its translation: CASSLPRGSNSPLHF. This chain links TRBV27 with TRBJ1-6, with D tentatively TRBD1 (6 bases). The V and J ends lost 2 bases and 6 bases respectively, with 11 bases between them. In germline, CDR1 is MNHEY, CDR2 SMNVEV (reference sequence). This CDR3 region has 15 residues.

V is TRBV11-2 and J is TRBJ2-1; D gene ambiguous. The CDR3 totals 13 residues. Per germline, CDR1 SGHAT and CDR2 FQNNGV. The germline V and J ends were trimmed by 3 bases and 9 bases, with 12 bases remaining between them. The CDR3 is CASSFTRVGEQFF. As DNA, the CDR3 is TGTGCCAGCAGCTTTACCCGGGTCGGTGAGCAGTTCTTC.

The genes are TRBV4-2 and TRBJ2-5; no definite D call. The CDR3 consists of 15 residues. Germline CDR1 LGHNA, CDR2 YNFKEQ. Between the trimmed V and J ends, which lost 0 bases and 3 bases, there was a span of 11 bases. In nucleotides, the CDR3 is TGTGCCAGCAGCCAAGAAAATGGACGGGAAGAGACCCAGTACTTC. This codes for CASSQENGREETQYF.

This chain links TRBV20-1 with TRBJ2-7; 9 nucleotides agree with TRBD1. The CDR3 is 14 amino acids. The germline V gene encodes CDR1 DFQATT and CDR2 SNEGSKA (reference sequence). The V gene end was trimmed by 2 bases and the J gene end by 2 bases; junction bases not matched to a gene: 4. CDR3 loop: CSARRQGDTYEQYF. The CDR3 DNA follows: TGCAGTGCTAGAAGACAGGGGGACACCTACGAGCAGTACTTC.

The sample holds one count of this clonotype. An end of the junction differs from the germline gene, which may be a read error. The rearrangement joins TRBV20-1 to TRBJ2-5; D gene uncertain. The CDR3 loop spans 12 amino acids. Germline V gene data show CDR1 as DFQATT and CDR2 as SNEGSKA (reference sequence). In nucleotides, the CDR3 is TGCAGTGCTGGAAGTTCCCAAGAGACCCGGTACTTC. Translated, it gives CSAGSSQETRYF.

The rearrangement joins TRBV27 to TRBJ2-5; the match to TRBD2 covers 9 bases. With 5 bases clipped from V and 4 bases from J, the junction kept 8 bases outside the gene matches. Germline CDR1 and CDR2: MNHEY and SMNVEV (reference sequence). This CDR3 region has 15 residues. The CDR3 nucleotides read TGTGCCAGCAGTGAGGGCGGGAGGGCCGGAGAGACCCAGTACTTC. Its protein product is CASSEGGRAGETQYF.

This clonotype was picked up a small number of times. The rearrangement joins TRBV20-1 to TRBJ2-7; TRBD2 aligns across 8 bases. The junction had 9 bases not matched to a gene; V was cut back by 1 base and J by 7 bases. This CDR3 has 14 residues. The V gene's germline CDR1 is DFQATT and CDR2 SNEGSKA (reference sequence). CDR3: CSARVAAGAGEQYF. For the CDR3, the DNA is TGCAGTGCTAGAGTAGCAGCGGGAGCGGGGGAGCAGTACTTC.

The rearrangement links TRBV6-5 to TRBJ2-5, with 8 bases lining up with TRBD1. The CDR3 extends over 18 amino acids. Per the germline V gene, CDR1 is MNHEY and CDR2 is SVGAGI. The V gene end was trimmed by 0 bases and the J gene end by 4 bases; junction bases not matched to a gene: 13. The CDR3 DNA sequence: TGTGCCAGCAGTTACTCTGATTGGTCGCCAGGGGGCCTAGAGACCCAGTACTTC. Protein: CASSYSDWSPGGLETQYF.

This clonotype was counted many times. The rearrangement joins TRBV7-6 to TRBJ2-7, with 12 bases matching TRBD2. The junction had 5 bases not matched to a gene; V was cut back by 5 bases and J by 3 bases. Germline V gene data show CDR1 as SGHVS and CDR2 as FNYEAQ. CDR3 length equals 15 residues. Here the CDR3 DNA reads TGTGCCAGCAGCCCAGGGACTAGCGGGCTCTACGAGCAGTACTTC. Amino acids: CASSPGTSGLYEQYF.

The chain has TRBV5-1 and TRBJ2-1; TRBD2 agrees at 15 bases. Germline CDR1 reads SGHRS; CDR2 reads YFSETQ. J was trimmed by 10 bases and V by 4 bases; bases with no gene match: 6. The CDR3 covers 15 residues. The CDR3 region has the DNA TGCGCCAGCAGCCCCGGACTAGCGGGAGGGAGAGAGCAGTTCTTC. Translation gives CASSPGLAGGREQFF.

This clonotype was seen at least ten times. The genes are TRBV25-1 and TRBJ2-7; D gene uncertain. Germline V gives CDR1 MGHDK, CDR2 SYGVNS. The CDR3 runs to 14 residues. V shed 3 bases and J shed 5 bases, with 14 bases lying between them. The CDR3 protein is CASSDPWPGDEQYF. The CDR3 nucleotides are TGTGCCAGCAGTGACCCCTGGCCGGGTGACGAGCAGTACTTC.

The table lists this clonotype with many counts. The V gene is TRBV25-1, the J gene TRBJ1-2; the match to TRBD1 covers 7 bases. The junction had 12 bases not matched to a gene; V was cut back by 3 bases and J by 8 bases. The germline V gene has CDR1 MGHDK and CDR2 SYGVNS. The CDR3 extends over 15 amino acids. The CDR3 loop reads CASSDQGGQPVGYTF. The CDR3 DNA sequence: TGTGCCAGCAGTGATCAAGGGGGACAGCCCGTGGGCTACACCTTC.

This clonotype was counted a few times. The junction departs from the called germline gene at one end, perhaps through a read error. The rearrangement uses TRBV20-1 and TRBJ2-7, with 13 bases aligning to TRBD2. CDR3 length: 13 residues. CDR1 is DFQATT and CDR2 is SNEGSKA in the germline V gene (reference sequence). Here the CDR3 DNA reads TGCAGTGCTTGGACTAGCGGGAGTTTGGAGTCGGTCTTC. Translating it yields CSAWTSGSLESVF.

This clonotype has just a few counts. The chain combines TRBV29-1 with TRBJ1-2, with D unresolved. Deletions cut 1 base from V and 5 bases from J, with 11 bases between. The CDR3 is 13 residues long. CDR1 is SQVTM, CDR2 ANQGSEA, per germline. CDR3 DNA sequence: TGCAGCGTTGAAGGCACAGCTAGGTATGGCTACACCTTC. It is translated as CSVEGTARYGYTF.

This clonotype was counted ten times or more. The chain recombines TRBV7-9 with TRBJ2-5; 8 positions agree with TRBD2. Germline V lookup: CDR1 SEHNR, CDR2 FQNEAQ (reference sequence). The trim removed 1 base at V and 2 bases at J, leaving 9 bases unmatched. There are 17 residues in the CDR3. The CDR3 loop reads CASSLGDTLAGQETQYF. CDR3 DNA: TGTGCCAGCAGCTTAGGCGATACCTTAGCGGGGCAAGAGACCCAGTACTTC.

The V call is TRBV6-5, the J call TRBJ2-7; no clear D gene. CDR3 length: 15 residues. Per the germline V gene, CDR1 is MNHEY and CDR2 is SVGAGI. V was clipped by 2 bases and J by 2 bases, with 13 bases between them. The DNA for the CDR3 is TGTGCCAGCAGTTACGATAAAATGGAGACCTACGAGCAGTACTTC. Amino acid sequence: CASSYDKMETYEQYF.

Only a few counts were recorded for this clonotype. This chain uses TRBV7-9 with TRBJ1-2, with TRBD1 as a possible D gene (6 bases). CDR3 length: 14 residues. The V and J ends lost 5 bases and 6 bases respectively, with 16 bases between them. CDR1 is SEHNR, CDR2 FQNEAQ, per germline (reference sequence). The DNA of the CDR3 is TGTGCCAGCAGCCCCCGGGGGCCTGGGGATGGCTACACCTTC. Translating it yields CASSPRGPGDGYTF.

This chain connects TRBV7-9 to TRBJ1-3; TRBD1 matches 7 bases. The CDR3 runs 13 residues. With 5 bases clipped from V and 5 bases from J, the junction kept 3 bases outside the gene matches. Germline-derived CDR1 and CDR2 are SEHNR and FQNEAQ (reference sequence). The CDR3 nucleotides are TGTGCCAGCAGCCCACAGGGGCGAAACACCATATATTTT. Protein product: CASSPQGRNTIYF.

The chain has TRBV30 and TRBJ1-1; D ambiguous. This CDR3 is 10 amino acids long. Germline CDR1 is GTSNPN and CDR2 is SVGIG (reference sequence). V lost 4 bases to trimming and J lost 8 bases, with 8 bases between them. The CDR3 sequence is CAWNEREAFF. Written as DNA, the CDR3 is TGTGCCTGGAACGAACGCGAAGCTTTCTTT.

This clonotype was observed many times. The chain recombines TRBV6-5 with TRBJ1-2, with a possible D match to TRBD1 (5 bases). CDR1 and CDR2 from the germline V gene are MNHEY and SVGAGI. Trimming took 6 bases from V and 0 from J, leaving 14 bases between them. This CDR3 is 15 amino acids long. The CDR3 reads CASRGGRNSNYGYTF. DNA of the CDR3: TGTGCCAGCAGGGGGGGGAGGAACTCTAACTATGGCTACACCTTC.

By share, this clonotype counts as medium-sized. The CDR3 DNA reads TGCGCCAGCAGCCAAGATGACTCACAAGAATACTACGAGCAGTACTTC. As protein: CASSQDDSQEYYEQYF. The rearrangement joins TRBV4-1 to TRBJ2-7, with D unclear. The V gene's germline CDR1 is MGHRA and CDR2 YSYEKL. Trimming pared 0 bases from V and 3 bases from J, leaving 15 bases between. This CDR3 spans 16 amino acids.

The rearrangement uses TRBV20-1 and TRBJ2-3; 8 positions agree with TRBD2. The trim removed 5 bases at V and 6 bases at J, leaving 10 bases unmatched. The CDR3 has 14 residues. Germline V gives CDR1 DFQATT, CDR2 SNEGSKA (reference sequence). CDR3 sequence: CSARLPGGPDTQYF. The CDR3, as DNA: TGCAGTGCTCGGCTCCCGGGAGGGCCGGATACGCAGTATTTT.

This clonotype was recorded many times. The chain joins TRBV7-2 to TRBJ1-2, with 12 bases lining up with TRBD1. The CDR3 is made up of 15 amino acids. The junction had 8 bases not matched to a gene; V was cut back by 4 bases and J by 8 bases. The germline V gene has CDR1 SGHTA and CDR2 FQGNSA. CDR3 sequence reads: CASSSAGTGGRGYTF. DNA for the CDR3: TGTGCCAGCAGCTCGGCCGGGACAGGGGGCCGGGGCTACACCTTC.

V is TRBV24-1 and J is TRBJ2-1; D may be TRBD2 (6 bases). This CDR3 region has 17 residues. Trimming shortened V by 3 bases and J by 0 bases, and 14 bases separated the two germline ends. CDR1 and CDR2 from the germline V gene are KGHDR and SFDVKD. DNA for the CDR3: TGTGCCACCAGTGATCCGCCGGGACTCCTCTCCTACAATGAGCAGTTCTTC. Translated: CATSDPPGLLSYNEQFF.